What follows is one TCR beta chain and its context. Repertoires were generated with immunoSEQ multiplex PCR, while TCRdb's copy carries only in-frame clones and drops some. The table records about 73,000 clones, roughly 88% of them present only once. The data were taken from a study of T cell changes during pregnancy in multiple sclerosis. The V gene's germline CDR1 is SEHNR and CDR2 FQNEAQ (reference sequence). V was trimmed by 5 bases and J by 4 bases, leaving 8 bases between them. CDR3 length equals 12 residues. The chain couples TRBV7-9 to TRBJ2-5, with unresolved D. The TCR comes from a female donor in good health, enrolled as a control in a pregnancy study. The sequencing here drew on peripheral blood, taken after pregnancy. CDR3 nucleotide sequence: TGTGCCAGCAGCCTAAGTTTAGAGACCCAGTACTTC. Protein sequence: CASSLSLETQYF.